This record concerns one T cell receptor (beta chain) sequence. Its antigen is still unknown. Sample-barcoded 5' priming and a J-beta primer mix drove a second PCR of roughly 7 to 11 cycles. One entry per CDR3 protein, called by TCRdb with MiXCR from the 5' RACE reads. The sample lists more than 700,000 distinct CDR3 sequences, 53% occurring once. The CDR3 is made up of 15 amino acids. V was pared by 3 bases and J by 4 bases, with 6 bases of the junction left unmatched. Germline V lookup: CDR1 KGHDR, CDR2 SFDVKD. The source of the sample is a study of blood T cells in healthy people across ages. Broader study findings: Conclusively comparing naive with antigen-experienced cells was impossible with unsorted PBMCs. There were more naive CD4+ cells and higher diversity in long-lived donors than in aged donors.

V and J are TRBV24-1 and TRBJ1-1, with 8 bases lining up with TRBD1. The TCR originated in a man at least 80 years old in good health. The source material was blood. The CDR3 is CATSDPGTGITEAFF. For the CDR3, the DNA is TGTGCCACCAGTGATCCCGGGACAGGCATCACTGAAGCTTTCTTT.